This TCR beta chain came from a study of T cell changes during pregnancy in multiple sclerosis. The assay was immunoSEQ multiplex PCR, and TCRdb's table has in-frame clones only and misses some. The data show roughly 25,000 clones, about 89% seen once. J gave up 5 bases and V 4 bases, and 7 bases lay outside the gene matches. CDR1 and CDR2 (germline): SNHLY, FYNNEI. This CDR3 region has 16 residues. The gene calls are TRBV2 and TRBJ2-1, with 11 bases fitting TRBD2. The sample consisted of CD8+ T cells from peripheral blood mononuclear cells, taken in the first trimester of pregnancy. This receptor was identified in a female donor in good health, enrolled as a control in a pregnancy study. The CDR3 loop is CASSGGSGGAHNEQFF. In DNA form, the CDR3 reads TGTGCCAGCAGTGGGGGTAGCGGGGGGGCCCACAATGAGCAGTTCTTC.